This TCR beta chain comes out of a study of shared clonotypes between healthy human individuals. V was shortened by 9 bases and J by 0 bases, with 8 bases between the two germline ends. The length of the CDR3 is 12 residues. Germline CDR1 MNHEY, CDR2 SVGAGI. Method: immunoSEQ multiplex PCR; TCRdb's copy keeps in-frame clones and lacks some. The repertoire includes 400,000 to 500,000 clones, around 80% of them detected once, and 12% sits in the top ten. For genomic DNA, unsorted samples relied on roughly 100 million PBMCs. Material for sequencing was PBMCs. This clonotype was obtained from a woman in her 40s in good health. Some clones in this sample may be carry-over from other donors' samples. This chain connects TRBV6-5 to TRBJ2-5; no clear D gene. The CDR3 spells CASGYNQETQYF. The DNA for the CDR3 is TGTGCCAGTGGTTACAACCAAGAGACCCAGTACTTC.